Listed below are T cell receptor beta chains from one sample, sequenced in a study of blood T cell repertoires in COVID-19. Measured with immunoSEQ multiplex PCR; TCRdb has only the in-frame clones, and not every one. The repertoire holds under 200,000 clones, with around 84% as singletons. Source material: peripheral blood. These receptors were taken from a man between 35 and 55 years old with acute or convalescent COVID-19. Each CDR3 is given with its conserved first and last residue. D genes are given only for firm matches. Rows may omit the clone size; those that give it use once, few, many or a size class.

D gene	V gene	J gene	clone size	CDR3 DNA	CDR3 protein
TRBD2	TRBV6-2/TRBV6-3	TRBJ2-1	.	TGTGCCAGCAGCACCGGATCGGGAGGAGTCAATGAGCAGTTCTTC	CASSTGSGGVNEQFF
TRBD2	TRBV7-6	TRBJ2-1	.	TGTGCCAGCAGCCGATCATTGACTAGCGGATCCTACAATGAGCAGTTCTTC	CASSRSLTSGSYNEQFF
TRBD2	TRBV15	TRBJ2-7	.	TGTGCCACCAGCAGAGATTGGCGGGGGGACTACGAGCAGTACTTC	CATSRDWRGDYEQYF
TRBD1	TRBV6-5	TRBJ2-3	.	TGTGCCAGCAGTCGGGACAGAAGCACAGATACGCAGTATTTT	CASSRDRSTDTQYF
.	TRBV18	TRBJ1-2	once	TGTGCCAGCTCACCCAGGGAGGCGGCTGGCTACACCTTC	CASSPREAAGYTF
.	TRBV9	TRBJ1-2	.	TGTGCCAGCTGGGGAGATGGAATTGGCTACACCTTC	CASWGDGIGYTF
TRBD1	TRBV28	TRBJ2-5	.	TGTGCCAGCACCACAGGGGGACGGTTCAGAACGGAGACCCAGTACTTC	CASTTGGRFRTETQYF
.	TRBV5-4	TRBJ2-2	.	TGTGCCAGCAGGACAGGGAACACCGGGGAGCTGTTTTTT	CASRTGNTGELFF
.	TRBV5-4	TRBJ2-6	.	TGTGCCAGCAGCCAGTCTGGGGCCAACGTCCTGACTTTC	CASSQSGANVLTF
.	TRBV20-1	TRBJ1-1	.	TGCAGTGCTAGTTTTCGGTTGAACACTGAAGCTTTCTTT	CSASFRLNTEAFF
.	TRBV10-2	TRBJ2-5	.	TGCGCCAGCAGTGGTTCACAGGGCCTCAGAGAGACCCAGTACTTC	CASSGSQGLRETQYF
.	TRBV3-1/TRBV3-2	TRBJ2-5	once	TGTGCCAGCAGGGGTCAGGGATGGGAGACCCAGTACTTC	CASRGQGWETQYF
.	TRBV12-3/TRBV12-4	TRBJ1-1	.	TGTGCCAGCAGTTTCGGACAGCACACTGAAGCTTTCTTT	CASSFGQHTEAFF
TRBD1	TRBV5-1	TRBJ2-4	.	TGCGCCAGCAGCTGGACAGGGGGCAAAAACATTCAGTACTTC	CASSWTGGKNIQYF
.	TRBV30	TRBJ1-6	.	TGTGCCTGCGTCTCAACGGGTTCACCCCTCCACTTT	CACVSTGSPLHF
.	TRBV5-1	TRBJ2-5	once	TGCGCCAGCAGGGGACTGGGCGGGAAAGAGACCCAGTACTTC	CASRGLGGKETQYF
.	TRBV7-8	TRBJ2-7	.	TGTGCCAGCAGCTTAGCGCGACAGCACGAGCAGTACTTC	CASSLARQHEQYF
TRBD1	TRBV5-1	TRBJ2-5	.	TGCGCCAGCAGCTTGGGAGGACAGGGACAAGAGACCCAGTACTTC	CASSLGGQGQETQYF
.	TRBV7-3	TRBJ2-1	.	TGTGCCAGCAGCTTGGCCGACTCCTACAATGAGCAGTTCTTC	CASSLADSYNEQFF
.	TRBV7-3	TRBJ1-2	.	TGTGCCAGCAGCCCAAGGGGAGGTCAGGGTGGCTACACCTTC	CASSPRGGQGGYTF
.	TRBV14	TRBJ1-2	once	TGTGCCAGCAGCGGGCCCGGGGGGATTGACGATGGCTACACCTTC	CASSGPGGIDDGYTF
.	TRBV7-2	TRBJ1-5	.	TGTGCCAGCAGCCCCACGGGGGTAGTCCCGAATCAGCCCCAGCATTTT	CASSPTGVVPNQPQHF
.	TRBV6-2/TRBV6-3	TRBJ2-2	.	TGTGCCAGCAGCCGCTGGGGGGCGAACACCGGGGAGCTGTTTTTT	CASSRWGANTGELFF
.	TRBV4-1	TRBJ2-3	once	TGCGCCAGCAGCCAAGGTGTAGGCAGGGCCACAGATACGCAGTATTTT	CASSQGVGRATDTQYF
.	TRBV24-1	TRBJ1-2	few	TGTGCCACCAGTGACAAATTCCACTATGGCTACACCTTC	CATSDKFHYGYTF
TRBD1	TRBV30	TRBJ2-2	.	TGTGCCGGGACAGGTTTGAACACCGGGGAGCTGTTTTTT	CAGTGLNTGELFF
TRBD1	TRBV9	TRBJ1-2	once	TGTGCCAGCAGCGGGACAGGTTATGGCTACACCTTC	CASSGTGYGYTF
.	TRBV5-6	TRBJ1-2	.	TGTGCCAGCAGCTTGGGGCCAGCGTACTATGGCTACACCTTC	CASSLGPAYYGYTF
.	TRBV7-2	TRBJ1-5	.	TGTGCCAGCAGCTTAGGGCAGGGAGGTCAGCCCCAGCATTTT	CASSLGQGGQPQHF
.	TRBV10-3	TRBJ1-1	.	TGTGCCATGCGGTTAGGCATGAACACTGAAGCTTTCTTT	CAMRLGMNTEAFF
.	TRBV5-6	TRBJ1-5	.	.	CASSFGSGGTEPQHF
.	TRBV27	TRBJ2-4	once	TGTGCCAGCAGTTTTGGGCAGGAAAACATTCAGTACTTC	CASSFGQENIQYF
.	TRBV6-5	TRBJ1-1	few	TGTGCCAGCAGCCCCACCGGGAGCGAAGCTTTCTTT	CASSPTGSEAFF